This passage covers 32 T cell receptor beta chains from one sample sequenced in a study of blood T cell repertoires in COVID-19. The repertoire was sequenced with immunoSEQ multiplex PCR; TCRdb's copy has only in-frame clones and lacks some. The table lists fewer than 400,000 clones, about nine tenths of them singletons. Sequenced: PBMCs or T cells enriched from blood (not recorded which). The receptors stem from a man in his 60s who had recovered from COVID-19.

V and J are TRBV5-1 and TRBJ2-7, with 9 bases fitting TRBD2. V lost 0 bases and J lost 0; bases outside the gene matches: 10. In germline, CDR1 is SGHRS, CDR2 YFSETQ. CDR3 length equals 18 residues. The DNA of the CDR3 is TGCGCCAGCAGCTTGGTCACTCTAGCGGGAAGGAGCTCCTACGAGCAGTACTTC. This encodes CASSLVTLAGRSSYEQYF.

The rearrangement joins TRBV5-1 to TRBJ1-4; 9 nucleotides line up with TRBD1. The germline gives CDR1 SGHRS, CDR2 YFSETQ. CDR3 size: 19 residues. Trimming took 4 bases from V and 0 from J; bases not matched to a gene: 13. The CDR3 loop is CASSKVPPGQGSTNEKLFF. DNA of the CDR3: TGCGCCAGCAGCAAAGTTCCGCCGGGACAGGGATCAACTAATGAAAAACTGTTTTTT. Complete variable domain (other parts from reference TRBV5-1 and TRBJ1-4): KAGVTQTPRYLIKTRGQQVTLSCSPISGHRSVSWYQQTPGQGLQFLFEYFSETQRNKGNFPGRFSGRQFSNSRSEMNVSTLELGDSALYLCASSKVPPGQGSTNEKLFFGSGTQLSVL.

The J gene is TRBJ2-2, the V gene TRBV15, with 7 nucleotides matching TRBD1. This CDR3 comprises 15 residues. Germline V gene data show CDR1 as LNHNV and CDR2 as YYDKDF (reference sequence). Trimming cost V 3 bases and J 4 bases; bases outside gene matches: 5. The CDR3 nucleotides read TGTGCCACCAGCAGGGAGACAGGGCTCACCGGGGAGCTGTTTTTT. It is translated as CATSRETGLTGELFF.

J is TRBJ2-1 and V is TRBV7-3; D is undetermined. The V and J ends lost 2 bases and 5 bases respectively, with 10 bases between them. Germline V gene data show CDR1 as SGHTA and CDR2 as FQGTGA. The CDR3 runs 14 residues. DNA of the CDR3: TGTGCCAGCAGCTTAGGAGCGACCCACAATGAGCAGTTCTTC. Its translation is CASSLGATHNEQFF. Full variable domain (remainder filled in from reference TRBV7-3 and TRBJ2-1): GAGVSQTPSNKVTEKGKYVELRCDPISGHTALYWYRQSLGQGPEFLIYFQGTGAADDSGLPNDRFFAVRPEGSVSTLKIQRTERGDSAVYLCASSLGATHNEQFFGPGTRLTVL.

The chain uses TRBV5-1 and TRBJ2-2, with 7 bases matching TRBD1. Trimming removed 0 bases from V and 7 bases from J; junction bases left unmatched: 12. The CDR3 consists of 17 residues. The V gene's germline CDR1 is SGHRS and CDR2 YFSETQ. The CDR3 region has the DNA TGCGCCAGCAGCTTGGTAGGGGGCCCAGGATTCGTCGGGGAGCTGTTTTTT. It specifies CASSLVGGPGFVGELFF.

The genes are TRBV7-3 and TRBJ2-1; D perhaps matches TRBD2 (6 bases). The V and J ends lost 5 bases and 2 bases respectively, with 16 bases between them. CDR3 length: 16 residues. CDR1 is SGHTA and CDR2 is FQGTGA in the germline V gene. DNA for the CDR3: TGTGCCAGCAGCCCCGAAAGGACTACCCCCTACAATGAGCAGTTCTTC. It codes for CASSPERTTPYNEQFF.

CDR3 bases: TGTGCCAGCAGTTACTCGGGGAGCTCTGGAAACACCATATATTTT. Amino acids: CASSYSGSSGNTIYF. The chain carries TRBV6-5 and TRBJ1-3; D is unclear. Trimming removed 0 bases at V and 0 bases at J, with 6 bases between. From germline, CDR1 is MNHEY and CDR2 SVGAGI. The CDR3 is 15 amino acids.

V gene TRBV2 combines with J gene TRBJ1-2; 7 positions agree with TRBD1. The V and J ends lost 6 bases and 1 base, in that order; junction bases with no gene match: 2. Germline loops: CDR1 SNHLY, CDR2 FYNNEI. The CDR3 is made up of 13 amino acids. CDR3 bases: TGTGCCAGCAGAGACAGGGATAACTATGGCTACACCTTC. Amino acid sequence: CASRDRDNYGYTF.

The CDR3: CASSRGQVGEEPQHF. DNA for the CDR3: TGTGCCAGCAGCCGGGGACAGGTGGGAGAGGAGCCCCAGCATTTT. The chain has TRBV6-5 and TRBJ1-5, with 8 bases lining up with TRBD1. The CDR3 sequence is 15 residues long. Germline CDR1 MNHEY, CDR2 SVGAGI. V shed 6 bases and J 8 bases; nucleotides not matched to a gene: 12.

The CDR3: CASRDMNTEAFF. CDR3 DNA sequence: TGTGCCAGCAGAGACATGAACACTGAAGCTTTCTTT. The chain uses TRBV6-5 and TRBJ1-1; D is uncertain. Germline V gene lookup returns CDR1 MNHEY and CDR2 SVGAGI. This CDR3 contains 12 residues. Between the trimmed V and J ends, which lost 6 bases and 0 bases, there was a span of 5 bases.

This clone occurred once. This rearrangement joins TRBV25-1 to TRBJ2-7; 7 bases align to TRBD1. Trimming cost V 5 bases and J 2 bases; bases outside gene matches: 6. The V gene's germline CDR1 is MGHDK and CDR2 SYGVNS. This CDR3 spans 14 amino acids. CDR3 loop: CASSKGDRTYEQYF. Here the CDR3 DNA reads TGTGCCAGCAGTAAAGGGGACAGAACCTACGAGCAGTACTTC.

This sequence joins TRBV11-3 and TRBJ1-1; weak D call: TRBD1 (6 bases). There are 15 residues in the CDR3. V was trimmed by 2 bases and J by 1 base, leaving 11 bases between them. Germline V gene sequence: CDR1 SGHNT, CDR2 YENEEA. CDR3 sequence: CASSLRGGGNTEAFF. The CDR3, as DNA: TGTGCCAGCAGCTTAAGGGGAGGGGGGAACACTGAAGCTTTCTTT.

The J gene is TRBJ2-5, the V gene TRBV27, with D maybe TRBD2 (6 bases). This CDR3 region has 17 residues. V lost 3 bases, J lost 5 bases, and 22 bases lay in between. CDR1 and CDR2 from the germline V gene are MNHEY and SMNVEV (reference sequence). In nucleotides, the CDR3 is TGTGCCAGCAGTTTTTCCTGGGGAGCGCTCGCGGGGGAGACCCAGTACTTC. This sequence encodes CASSFSWGALAGETQYF.

The rearrangement uses TRBV2 and TRBJ1-4; D gene ambiguous. Germline loops: CDR1 SNHLY, CDR2 FYNNEI. Between the trimmed V and J ends, which lost 6 bases and 0 bases, there was a span of 11 bases. The CDR3 runs 15 residues. Here the CDR3 DNA reads TGTGCCAGCAGGGCAGGCCCTGCAACTAATGAAAAACTGTTTTTT. Translation gives CASRAGPATNEKLFF.

The genes are TRBV9 and TRBJ2-2; D is perhaps TRBD1 (5 bases). The CDR3 is 13 amino acids. The V end lost 2 bases, the J end lost 8 bases, and 10 bases lay between the germline ends. Germline CDR1 and CDR2: SGDLS and YYNGEE. The CDR3 DNA follows: TGTGCCAGCAGCGTGGACATGCATGGGGAGCTGTTTTTT. This codes for CASSVDMHGELFF. Supplemented by reference TRBV9 and TRBJ2-2, the full variable domain reads DSGVTQTPKHLITATGQRVTLRCSPRSGDLSVYWYQQSLDQGLQFLIQYYNGEERAKGNILERFSAQQFPDLHSELNLSSLELGDSALYFCASSVDMHGELFFGEGSRLTVL.

The gene calls are TRBV5-1 and TRBJ1-1, with D unclear. The CDR3 consists of 15 residues. V gave up 0 bases and J gave up 1 base, with 10 bases separating them. In germline, CDR1 is SGHRS, CDR2 YFSETQ. Here the CDR3 reads CASSLAADSNTEAFF. The CDR3 DNA sequence: TGCGCCAGCAGCTTGGCCGCAGACTCGAACACTGAAGCTTTCTTT. Full variable domain (remainder filled in from reference TRBV5-1 and TRBJ1-1): KAGVTQTPRYLIKTRGQQVTLSCSPISGHRSVSWYQQTPGQGLQFLFEYFSETQRNKGNFPGRFSGRQFSNSRSEMNVSTLELGDSALYLCASSLAADSNTEAFFGQGTRLTVV.

This sequence joins TRBV5-1 and TRBJ2-5; no definite D call. From germline, CDR1 is SGHRS and CDR2 YFSETQ. Trimming cost V 2 bases and J 1 base, with 6 bases left between them. The CDR3 extends over 13 amino acids. The CDR3 region is CASSFRVQETQYF. DNA of the CDR3: TGCGCCAGCAGCTTTCGGGTCCAAGAGACCCAGTACTTC.

The chain is built from TRBV5-1 and TRBJ2-1; possibly TRBD2 for D (5 bases). Trimming removed 1 base from V and 5 bases from J, with 13 bases in between. The CDR3 totals 15 residues. From germline, CDR1 is SGHRS and CDR2 YFSETQ. The CDR3 nucleotides are TGCGCCAGCAGCTTGTTTTATGAGGGAAACAATGAGCAGTTCTTC. Its protein is CASSLFYEGNNEQFF.

The CDR3 loop is CASSIRRGSSYEQYF. CDR3 in DNA: TGTGCCAGTAGTATACGGAGGGGTAGCTCCTACGAGCAGTACTTC. The chain combines TRBV19 with TRBJ2-7; D is possibly TRBD2 (6 bases). Per the germline V gene, CDR1 is LNHDA and CDR2 is SQIVND (reference sequence). This CDR3 has 15 residues. V was shortened by 2 bases and J by 0 bases, with 11 bases between the two germline ends.

This chain links TRBV4-2 with TRBJ2-1; 14 positions match TRBD2. Germline values: CDR1 LGHNA, CDR2 YNFKEQ. J was trimmed by 9 bases and V by 4 bases; bases with no gene match: 11. The CDR3 extends over 17 amino acids. CDR3 coding DNA: TGTGCCAGCAGCCCGCGGACTAGCGGGAGGTCGACGGCTGAGCAGTTCTTC. This codes for CASSPRTSGRSTAEQFF.

This sequence joins TRBV6-2 or TRBV6-3 and TRBJ2-5, with TRBD2 as a possible D gene (5 bases). Germline CDR1 and CDR2: MNHEY and SVGEGT. The CDR3 sequence is 15 residues long. V lost 0 bases and J lost 4, with 12 bases in between. The DNA for the CDR3 is TGTGCCAGCAGTTACTCGAGTGCGACTACAGAGACCCAGTACTTC. Its protein is CASSYSSATTETQYF.

This clone showed up just once. The chain has TRBV6-5 and TRBJ2-1; 7 bases map to TRBD1. CDR3 length equals 16 residues. The germline gives CDR1 MNHEY, CDR2 SVGAGI. V lost 0 bases and J lost 5; bases outside the gene matches: 7. The CDR3 bases are TGTGCCAGCAGTTACTCGGGACAGCTTCGCAACAATGAGCAGTTCTTC. Translating it yields CASSYSGQLRNNEQFF.

This clone appeared a single time. This chain uses TRBV28 with TRBJ1-6; 7 bases match TRBD1. Losses at the gene ends were 3 bases for V and 10 bases for J; bases not matched to a gene: 15. Looked up from germline, CDR1 is MDHEN and CDR2 is SYDVKM. There are 17 residues in the CDR3. The CDR3: CASSFRRKTGTYSPLHF. In DNA form, the CDR3 reads TGTGCCAGCAGTTTCCGGCGAAAGACAGGGACGTACTCACCCCTCCACTTT.

The chain is built from TRBV14 and TRBJ1-6; D is undetermined. The CDR3 sequence is 13 residues long. Germline V CDR1 and CDR2: SGHDN, FVKESK. V was pared by 1 base and J by 8 bases, with 6 bases between. The CDR3 region is CASSQGPYSPLHF. The CDR3 DNA sequence: TGTGCCAGCAGCCAAGGGCCCTATTCACCCCTCCACTTT.

CDR3 region: CASSIQAGGFFFQYF. The CDR3 nucleotides are TGTGCCAGTAGTATACAAGCGGGAGGGTTTTTTTTTCAGTACTTC. The V call is TRBV19, the J call TRBJ2-4, with 10 nucleotides matching TRBD2. V trimming: 2 bases; J trimming: 11 bases; junction bases outside the gene matches: 9. The CDR3 runs to 15 residues. The germline V gene has CDR1 LNHDA and CDR2 SQIVND (reference sequence).

In its sample, this clone was seen a few times. The chain has TRBV3-1 (or the pseudogene TRBV3-2) and TRBJ1-6; D gene ambiguous. Trimming stripped 0 bases from V and 8 bases from J, with 5 bases between. CDR1 is LGHDT, CDR2 YNNKEL, per germline (reference sequence). The CDR3 is 13 amino acids. The CDR3 spells CASSQDRDSPLHF. The CDR3 DNA reads TGTGCCAGCAGCCAAGATCGTGATTCACCCCTCCACTTT.

The chain couples TRBV5-1 to TRBJ2-3; D may be TRBD2 (5 bases). Per germline, CDR1 SGHRS and CDR2 YFSETQ. The ends were cut back, 0 bases at V and 2 bases at J, with 13 bases in the middle. The CDR3 runs to 16 residues. This CDR3 is CASSLGAARDTDTQYF. DNA of the CDR3: TGCGCCAGCAGCTTGGGAGCGGCAAGAGACACAGATACGCAGTATTTT.

This rearrangement joins TRBV10-3 to TRBJ2-7; TRBD1 matches 7 bases. In germline, CDR1 is ENHRY, CDR2 SYGVKD. CDR3 size: 13 residues. Trimming removed 4 bases from V and 5 bases from J; junction bases left unmatched: 5. The CDR3 sequence: CAISARGIDEQYF. CDR3 DNA sequence: TGTGCCATCAGTGCCAGGGGGATCGACGAGCAGTACTTC.

This chain uses TRBV30 with TRBJ1-4; possible D gene TRBD1, 6 bases. The germline V gene has CDR1 GTSNPN and CDR2 SVGIG (reference sequence). The CDR3 spans 16 residues. Trimming cost V 1 base and J 4 bases, with 16 bases left between them. The CDR3 reads CAWSGQRGAGNEKLFF. The DNA for the CDR3 is TGTGCCTGGAGTGGCCAGCGGGGGGCCGGTAATGAAAAACTGTTTTTT. The full variable domain, rest sourced from reference TRBV30 and TRBJ1-4, is SQTIHQWPATLVQPVGSPLSLECTVEGTSNPNLYWYRQAAGRGLQLLFYSVGIGQISSEVPQNLSASRPQDRQFILSSKKLLLSDSGFYLCAWSGQRGAGNEKLFFGSGTQLSVL.

Here the CDR3 reads CASSPGLHTDTQYF. The CDR3 coding sequence is TGCGCCAGCAGCCCGGGACTTCACACAGATACGCAGTATTTT. The chain is built from TRBV4-1 and TRBJ2-3; D is perhaps TRBD2 (6 bases). The CDR3 covers 14 residues. The germline V and J ends were trimmed by 4 bases and 2 bases, with 10 bases remaining between them. Germline V CDR1 and CDR2: MGHRA, YSYEKL.

As to this clone: At the DNA level, this CDR3 is encoded by other sequences in the same sample as well. V and J are TRBV30 and TRBJ1-5; D uncertain. Germline V gene data show CDR1 as GTSNPN and CDR2 as SVGIG (reference sequence). This CDR3 is 13 amino acids long. The V and J ends lost 0 bases and 5 bases respectively, with 8 bases between them. The CDR3 region is CAWSVRGDQPQHF. CDR3 sequence (DNA): TGTGCCTGGAGTGTCCGGGGAGATCAGCCCCAGCATTTT.

This clone was observed once. V and J are TRBV28 and TRBJ1-2; D remains ambiguous. CDR1 and CDR2 from the germline V gene are MDHEN and SYDVKM. Between the trimmed V and J ends, which lost 2 bases and 6 bases, there was a span of 13 bases. The CDR3 runs to 14 residues. CDR3 loop: CASSLTLGVDGYTF. Here the CDR3 DNA reads TGTGCCAGCAGTTTAACCCTCGGAGTTGATGGCTACACCTTC.